This TCR beta chain came from a study of graft-versus-host responses after intestinal transplantation. Study-wide background: Recipients got multivisceral, liver-intestinal, or isolated intestinal transplants. Every recipient had anti-thymocyte globulin induction and around 3 years of tacrolimus plus steroids. Study conclusions and caveats: Graft-donor T cell macrochimerism in patients accompanied high graft-versus-host to host-versus-graft clonal ratios in allografts. Investigators detected GvH clones in recipient marrow, with some emerging earlier in ileum or blood.

V was pared by 8 bases and J by 2 bases, with 9 bases between. The CDR3 extends over 12 amino acids. Germline V lookup: CDR1 MNHNY, CDR2 SVGAGI (reference sequence). Regarding this clone: Its antigen is unidentified.

To release intraepithelial and lamina propria lymphocytes, the graft tissue was processed. Clones were sequenced by immunoSEQ multiplex PCR, and TCRdb holds only the in-frame ones, with some missing. In the table there are approximately 9,300 clones, about 86% of which are singletons. The input for sequencing was ileum tissue, taken around 740 days after intestinal transplantation. The source of this sequence is a human patient who received an intestinal transplant, so some T cells may come from the graft donor. The chain employs TRBV6-6 and TRBJ2-5; D is uncertain. In nucleotides, the CDR3 is TGTGCCAGCGCGGCGACGCAAGAGACCCAGTACTTC. Residues: CASAATQETQYF.